This T cell receptor (beta chain) was captured in a study of T cell changes during pregnancy in multiple sclerosis (dated by TCRdb to about 2019). Some background on the complete study: Changes in the T cell repertoire over the course of pregnancy were examined in this study in women with multiple sclerosis.

Library creation used the immunoSEQ multiplex PCR assay. As stored in TCRdb, this immuneACCESS dataset retains in-frame rearrangements with V and J assigned. A fraction of the clones does not appear; measured against another copy, unresolved V genes explain less than half of the discrepancy, and the remainder lacks a known reason. The sample records around 43,000 clones, about 93% of which are singletons. Jointly, the top ten make up 3% to 4.5% of the sample. Points on this clone: The clone's antigen remains unknown. Base qualities are not recorded, but no much larger clone differs from it by a single base.

This receptor was obtained from a female donor with multiple sclerosis, enrolled in a pregnancy study. The sequenced sample was CD8+ T cells from peripheral blood mononuclear cells, obtained after pregnancy.

The CDR3 sequence is CSVTDSSYNEQFF. The DNA is TGCAGCGTTACGGACTCCTCCTACAATGAGCAGTTCTTC. In this chain, TRBV29-1 is recombined with TRBJ2-1, with TRBD2 as a weak D call on 5 bases. Deletion took 5 bases off V and 0 bases off J, with a span of 8 bases between the germline ends. Per the germline V gene, SQVTM is the CDR1 and ANQGSEA is the CDR2. From its cysteine to its phenylalanine, the CDR3 spans 13 amino acids. The retained sequence is limited to the CDR3, 39 bases, with the frame set at the first base.